The 9 T cell receptor beta chains below were found in one sample sequenced in a study of blood T cell repertoires in COVID-19. Only in-frame clones appear in the TCRdb table, and some are missing; sequencing was by immunoSEQ multiplex PCR. The sample records nearly 80,000 clones, around 90% being singletons. Source material: peripheral blood. The receptors were sampled from a woman of 80 years or more with acute or convalescent COVID-19.

The CDR3 spells CSASGGYEQYF. As DNA, the CDR3 is TGCAGTGCCTCAGGGGGCTACGAGCAGTACTTC. The chain is built from TRBV20-1 and TRBJ2-7; 7 bases fit TRBD1. The germline gives CDR1 DFQATT, CDR2 SNEGSKA (reference sequence). The length of the CDR3 is 11 residues. J was trimmed by 3 bases and V by 6 bases; bases with no gene match: 2.

This clone was detected once. This chain uses TRBV27 with TRBJ2-6; D is uncertain. Per the germline V gene, CDR1 is MNHEY and CDR2 is SMNVEV (reference sequence). The V end was cut by 6 bases, the J end by 0 bases, with 9 bases between. This CDR3 comprises 15 residues. The CDR3 loop is CASRLLSSGANVLTF. The CDR3 nucleotides read TGTGCCAGCAGACTACTAAGCTCTGGGGCCAACGTCCTGACTTTC.

The J gene is TRBJ2-5, the V gene TRBV10-3, with 8 nucleotides matching TRBD2. CDR1 is ENHRY, CDR2 SYGVKD, per germline. J gave up 5 bases and V 5 bases, and 7 bases lay outside the gene matches. The CDR3 has 14 residues. CDR3 DNA sequence: TGTGCCATCAGTACAGAGCGGGAGAAGGAGACCCAGTACTTC. Its translation: CAISTEREKETQYF.

The chain couples TRBV6-1 to TRBJ2-2, with TRBD2 matching over 8 bases. This CDR3 region has 15 residues. With 2 bases clipped from V and 4 bases from J, the junction kept 3 bases outside the gene matches. Per germline, CDR1 MNHNS and CDR2 SASEGT. Here the CDR3 DNA reads TGTGCCAGCAGTGAAAAGGGACTAGGCACCGGGGAGCTGTTTTTT. Amino acids: CASSEKGLGTGELFF.

The CDR3 is CASSLSRNTEAFF. In DNA, the CDR3 is TGTGCCAGCAGCTTATCTCGGAACACTGAAGCTTTCTTT. V usage is TRBV11-3 and J usage is TRBJ1-1; D unresolved. The CDR3 spans 13 residues. Trimming removed 2 bases at V and 1 base at J, with 5 bases between. Germline CDR1 reads SGHNT; CDR2 reads YENEEA.

The chain couples TRBV28 to TRBJ1-5; no clear D. The germline V and J ends were trimmed by 5 bases and 1 base, with 9 bases remaining between them. The CDR3 length is 14 residues. Germline values: CDR1 MDHEN, CDR2 SYDVKM. The CDR3 DNA follows: TGTGCCAGCAGTCAGATAACAAGCAATCAGCCCCAGCATTTT. Protein: CASSQITSNQPQHF.

This clone has just one count. This chain uses TRBV6-5 with TRBJ2-1; 10 bases are shared with TRBD1. This CDR3 is 15 amino acids long. The germline gives CDR1 MNHEY, CDR2 SVGAGI. Losses at the gene ends were 7 bases for V and 2 bases for J; bases not matched to a gene: 5. The CDR3 is CASKTTGGAYNEQFF. Written as DNA, the CDR3 is TGTGCCAGCAAAACGACAGGGGGCGCCTACAATGAGCAGTTCTTC.

The chain has TRBV5-4 and TRBJ1-6; D gene ambiguous. The CDR3 runs 14 residues. CDR1 and CDR2 (germline): SGHNT, YYREEE (reference sequence). The V end lost 4 bases, the J end lost 7 bases, and 12 bases lay between the germline ends. For the CDR3, the DNA is TGTGCCAGCAGCCTGACACAAAACAATTCACCCCTCCACTTT. Encoded protein: CASSLTQNNSPLHF.

The chain has TRBV9 and TRBJ2-1; D unclear. The CDR3 runs 15 residues. Germline CDR1 reads SGDLS; CDR2 reads YYNGEE. Deletions cut 2 bases from V and 4 bases from J, with 13 bases between. Written as DNA, the CDR3 is TGTGCCAGCAGCGTTTTGCCGCAGGCGTACAATGAGCAGTTCTTC. This sequence encodes CASSVLPQAYNEQFF. The complete variable domain, with remaining parts taken from reference TRBV9 and TRBJ2-1, reads DSGVTQTPKHLITATGQRVTLRCSPRSGDLSVYWYQQSLDQGLQFLIQYYNGEERAKGNILERFSAQQFPDLHSELNLSSLELGDSALYFCASSVLPQAYNEQFFGPGTRLTVL.